These 14 T cell receptor beta chains were sequenced from one sample in a study of blood T cell repertoires in COVID-19. The table came from immunoSEQ multiplex PCR; TCRdb's copy has only in-frame clones and leaves some out. The table shows about 400,000 clones, with nearly 90% occurring only once. The specimen sequenced was PBMCs or T cells enriched from blood (not recorded which). These receptors came from a woman aged 40 to 50 with acute COVID-19.

The chain couples TRBV25-1 to TRBJ2-7; 7 nucleotides line up with TRBD1. Germline V gene data show CDR1 as MGHDK and CDR2 as SYGVNS. V shed 6 bases, J shed 2 bases, and the junction held 7 bases outside the gene matches. This CDR3 region has 14 residues. The CDR3 DNA sequence: TGTGCCAGCAGCTTGGACAGGAGCCCCTACGAGCAGTACTTC. Translation: CASSLDRSPYEQYF.

Only a few counts were recorded for this clone. V and J are TRBV24-1 and TRBJ1-2, with a tentative D call TRBD1 (5 bases). This CDR3 contains 12 residues. Trimming took 3 bases from V and 7 from J, leaving 8 bases between them. Germline-derived CDR1 and CDR2 are KGHDR and SFDVKD. CDR3 sequence reads: CATSDAGSGYTF. The CDR3 bases are TGTGCCACCAGTGATGCAGGGTCTGGCTACACCTTC.

The rearrangement links TRBV15 to TRBJ1-5; 8 positions agree with TRBD1. The trim removed 4 bases at V and 4 bases at J, leaving 3 bases unmatched. Germline V gene sequence: CDR1 LNHNV, CDR2 YYDKDF (reference sequence). The CDR3 is made up of 14 amino acids. The CDR3 DNA follows: TGTGCCACCAGCACCGACAGGGGAAATCAGCCCCAGCATTTT. Its protein is CATSTDRGNQPQHF.

The J gene is TRBJ1-5, the V gene TRBV6-5; TRBD1 is a possible D gene (5 bases). This CDR3 is 15 amino acids long. Germline V gene lookup returns CDR1 MNHEY and CDR2 SVGAGI. The germline V and J ends were trimmed by 0 bases and 3 bases, with 9 bases remaining between them. The CDR3 bases are TGTGCCAGCAGTTACTCAAGGGGCTCCAATCAGCCCCAGCATTTT. Translating gives CASSYSRGSNQPQHF.

The chain has TRBV2 and TRBJ2-5; TRBD2 matches 10 bases. With V trimmed by 4 bases and J by 3 bases, 5 bases remained unmatched. Germline CDR1 SNHLY, CDR2 FYNNEI. The CDR3 runs to 15 residues. CDR3 amino acids: CASSAALAGEETQYF. Written as DNA, the CDR3 is TGTGCCAGCAGTGCTGCCCTAGCGGGGGAAGAGACCCAGTACTTC.

The chain joins TRBV2 to TRBJ1-5; D is ambiguous. V was pared by 2 bases and J by 1 base, with 9 bases between. Germline values: CDR1 SNHLY, CDR2 FYNNEI. This CDR3 comprises 15 residues. For the CDR3, the DNA is TGTGCCAGCAGTGAATTTCGAGGGAGCAATCAGCCCCAGCATTTT. Its translation: CASSEFRGSNQPQHF.

V usage is TRBV30 and J usage is TRBJ2-1; 10 nucleotides agree with TRBD2. V trimming: 0 bases; J trimming: 10 bases; junction bases outside the gene matches: 6. Germline assignment: CDR1 GTSNPN and CDR2 SVGIG (reference sequence). The CDR3 is made up of 14 amino acids. The CDR3 protein is CAWSVSGGAWEQFF. CDR3 nucleotide sequence: TGTGCCTGGAGTGTCAGCGGGGGGGCCTGGGAGCAGTTCTTC. The full variable domain, with the rest looked up from reference TRBV30 and TRBJ2-1, is SQTIHQWPATLVQPVGSPLSLECTVEGTSNPNLYWYRQAAGRGLQLLFYSVGIGQISSEVPQNLSASRPQDRQFILSSKKLLLSDSGFYLCAWSVSGGAWEQFFGPGTRLTVL.

This chain joins TRBV29-1 and TRBJ2-7; D perhaps matches TRBD1 (5 bases). V was shortened by 7 bases and J by 1 base, with 20 bases between the two germline ends. The CDR3 length is 15 residues. Germline values: CDR1 SQVTM, CDR2 ANQGSEA. The DNA for the CDR3 is TGCAGCGGGGCTGGGTGGGGCTGCCTGTCCTACGAGCAGTACTTC. Protein: CSGAGWGCLSYEQYF.

J is TRBJ2-4 and V is TRBV6-1, with D perhaps matching TRBD1 (6 bases). This CDR3 has 13 residues. Germline-derived CDR1 and CDR2 are MNHNS and SASEGT. V lost 1 base and J lost 6, with 7 bases in between. CDR3 nucleotides: TGTGCCAGCAGTGAAGGCAGGGGAAACATTCAGTACTTC. Translating gives CASSEGRGNIQYF.

V and J are TRBV7-9 and TRBJ2-7; 7 positions match TRBD2. In germline, CDR1 is SEHNR, CDR2 FQNEAQ (reference sequence). This CDR3 contains 14 residues. With V trimmed by 5 bases and J by 5 bases, 9 bases remained unmatched. In DNA form, the CDR3 reads TGTGCCAGCAGCCCCTGGACTCTAGCGGACGAGCAGTACTTC. The encoded protein is CASSPWTLADEQYF.

This CDR3 reads CASRRVYRVDTEAFF. Here the CDR3 DNA reads TGTGCCAGCAGACGGGTCTACAGGGTGGACACTGAAGCTTTCTTT. V gene TRBV2 combines with J gene TRBJ1-1; weak D call: TRBD1 (6 bases). Germline loops: CDR1 SNHLY, CDR2 FYNNEI. The CDR3 is 15 amino acids. V was trimmed by 6 bases and J by 3 bases, leaving 17 bases between them.

The CDR3 protein is CASSQGVYNEKLFF. CDR3 bases: TGTGCCAGCAGCCAGGGTGTCTATAATGAAAAACTGTTTTTT. V and J are TRBV2 and TRBJ1-4; a weak D match, TRBD1 (5 bases). Germline CDR1 is SNHLY and CDR2 is FYNNEI. This CDR3 spans 14 amino acids. V was pared by 6 bases and J by 4 bases, with 12 bases between.

The gene calls are TRBV30 and TRBJ1-2; TRBD1 matches at 7 bases. J lost 4 bases, V lost 1 base, and 12 bases had no gene match. There are 16 residues in the CDR3. Germline loops: CDR1 GTSNPN, CDR2 SVGIG (reference sequence). The CDR3 is CAWSGLMGRDSYGYTF. CDR3 bases: TGTGCCTGGAGTGGCTTAATGGGCCGGGACAGCTATGGCTACACCTTC. Full variable domain (outside the CDR3, taken from reference TRBV30 and TRBJ1-2): SQTIHQWPATLVQPVGSPLSLECTVEGTSNPNLYWYRQAAGRGLQLLFYSVGIGQISSEVPQNLSASRPQDRQFILSSKKLLLSDSGFYLCAWSGLMGRDSYGYTFGSGTRLTVV.

The chain employs TRBV28 and TRBJ1-6; no clear D. The germline CDR1 and CDR2 sequences are MDHEN and SYDVKM. V gave up 4 bases and J gave up 8 bases, with 21 bases separating them. This CDR3 is 17 amino acids long. The CDR3 reads CASSWRGSLPSYSPLHF. CDR3 sequence (DNA): TGTGCCAGCAGTTGGCGCGGGAGCCTCCCCAGCTATTCACCCCTCCACTTT. The complete variable domain, with remaining parts taken from reference TRBV28 and TRBJ1-6, reads DVKVTQSSRYLVKRTGEKVFLECVQDMDHENMFWYRQDPGLGLRLIYFSYDVKMKEKGDIPEGYSVSREKKERFSLILESASTNQTSMYLCASSWRGSLPSYSPLHFGNGTRLTVT.